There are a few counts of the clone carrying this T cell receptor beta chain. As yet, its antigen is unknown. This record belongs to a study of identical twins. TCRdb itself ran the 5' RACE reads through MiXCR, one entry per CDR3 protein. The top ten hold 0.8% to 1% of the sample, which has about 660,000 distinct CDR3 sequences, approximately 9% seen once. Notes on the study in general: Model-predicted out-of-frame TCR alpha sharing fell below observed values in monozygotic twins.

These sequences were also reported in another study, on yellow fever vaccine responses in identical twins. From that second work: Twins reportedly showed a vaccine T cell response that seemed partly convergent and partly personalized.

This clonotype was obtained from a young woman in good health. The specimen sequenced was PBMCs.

The DNA of the CDR3 is TGTGCCAGCAGTACCGAGGGACTAGCGGGGGGCCGGGGAGAGACCCAGTACTTC. This gives the protein CASSTEGLAGGRGETQYF. The chain joins TRBV7-8 to TRBJ2-5; 15 nucleotides agree with TRBD2. CDR1 SGHVS and CDR2 FQNEAQ come from the germline V gene. This CDR3 region has 18 residues. The junction had 12 bases not matched to a gene; V was cut back by 6 bases and J by 4 bases. Variable domain in full (rest from reference TRBV7-8 and TRBJ2-5): GAGVSQSPRYKVAKRGQDVALRCDPISGHVSLFWYQQALGQGPEFLTYFQNEAQLDKSGLPSDRFFAERPEGSVSTLKIQRTQQEDSAVYLCASSTEGLAGGRGETQYFGPGTRLLVL.